This T cell receptor beta chain was recovered during a study of beta chain features in type 1 diabetes. Expressed TCRB transcripts were sequenced, since all the RNA that had been isolated was reverse transcribed. Roughly 3.6 million reads on average were seen across naive, central memory and regulatory T cell samples. Assay used: immunoSEQ multiplex PCR; TCRdb lists only in-frame clones, some missing. Seen here are around 360,000 clones, roughly an eighth observed once, and the top ten hold 0.0095% to 0.011%. This clone has just a few counts. Its antigen is unidentified. The germline V gene encodes CDR1 SGHTA and CDR2 FQGTGA. The CDR3 contains 12 residues. V lost 2 bases and J lost 14; bases outside the gene matches: 6. Regarding the study as a whole: Here, the possible influence of HLA type (on TCRB rearrangement) remained unresolved. Type 1 diabetes patients had VDJ junctions that carried fewer insertions and more deletions. Moderately but significantly shorter TCRB CDR3s were found in Type 1 diabetes patients in all four CD4+ subsets.

This TCR came from a woman aged 18-29 years with type 1 diabetes. Sequencing was carried out using naive CD4+ T cells from blood. V usage is TRBV7-3 and J usage is TRBJ2-1; TRBD2 aligns across 7 bases. The CDR3 DNA is TGTGCCAGCAGCTTAGATCAGGGACTAAAGTTCTTC. The encoded protein is CASSLDQGLKFF.